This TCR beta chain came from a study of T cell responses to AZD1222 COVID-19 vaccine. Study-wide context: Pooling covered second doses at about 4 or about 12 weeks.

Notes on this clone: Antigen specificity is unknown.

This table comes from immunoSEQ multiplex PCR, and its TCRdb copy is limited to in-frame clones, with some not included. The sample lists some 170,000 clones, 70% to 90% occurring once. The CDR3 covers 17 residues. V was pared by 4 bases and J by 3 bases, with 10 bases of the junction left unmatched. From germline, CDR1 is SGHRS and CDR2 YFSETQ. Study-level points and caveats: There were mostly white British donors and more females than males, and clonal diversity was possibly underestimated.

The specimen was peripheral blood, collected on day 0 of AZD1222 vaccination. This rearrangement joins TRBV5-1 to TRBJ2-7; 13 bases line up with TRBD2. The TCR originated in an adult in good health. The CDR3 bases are TGCGCCAGCAGCGCGACGGGACTAGCGGGAAACAACTACGAGCAGTACTTC. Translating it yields CASSATGLAGNNYEQYF.